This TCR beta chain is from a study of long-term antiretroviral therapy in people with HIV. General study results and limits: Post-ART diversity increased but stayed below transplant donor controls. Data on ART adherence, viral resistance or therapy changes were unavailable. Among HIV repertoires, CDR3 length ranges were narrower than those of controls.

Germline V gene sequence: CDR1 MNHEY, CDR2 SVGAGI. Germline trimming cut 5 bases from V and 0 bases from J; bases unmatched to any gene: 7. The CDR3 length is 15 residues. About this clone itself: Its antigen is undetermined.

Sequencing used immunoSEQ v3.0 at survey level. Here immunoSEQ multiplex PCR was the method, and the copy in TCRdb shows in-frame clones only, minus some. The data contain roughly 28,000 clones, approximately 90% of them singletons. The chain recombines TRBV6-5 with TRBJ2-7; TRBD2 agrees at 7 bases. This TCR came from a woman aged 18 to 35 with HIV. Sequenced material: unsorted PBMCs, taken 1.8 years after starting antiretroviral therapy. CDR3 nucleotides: TGTGCCAGCAGTCCGGGGGGTAGCGGCTCCTACGAGCAGTACTTC. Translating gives CASSPGGSGSYEQYF.